The present T cell receptor (beta chain) was sequenced within a study of blood T cell repertoires in COVID-19. Study as a whole: Italy, Spain and the United States were the sources of the convalescent and acute COVID-19 samples. From T cells, B-cell-depleted T cells, or PBMCs came the material, which was cDNA or gDNA.

Enrollment of patients from Seattle took place during active infection, with longitudinal follow-up. Profiling relied on immunoSEQ multiplex PCR, and the TCRdb table lists in-frame clones only, not all of them. Of around 82,000 clones in the sample, 65% to 90% were seen once. The sample taken for sequencing was peripheral blood. This TCR was sampled from a man aged 45-65 years with COVID-19, enrolled during active disease.

The chain's CDR3 is CASSLRLAGASYNEQFF. For the CDR3, the DNA is TGTGCCAGCAGCTTGAGACTAGCGGGAGCCTCCTACAATGAGCAGTTCTTC. The rearrangement links TRBV5-5 to TRBJ2-1; 12 nucleotides line up with TRBD2. This CDR3 contains 17 residues. V was pared by 1 base and J by 0 bases, with 2 bases of the junction left unmatched. Per germline, CDR1 SGHKS and CDR2 YYEKEE (reference sequence).